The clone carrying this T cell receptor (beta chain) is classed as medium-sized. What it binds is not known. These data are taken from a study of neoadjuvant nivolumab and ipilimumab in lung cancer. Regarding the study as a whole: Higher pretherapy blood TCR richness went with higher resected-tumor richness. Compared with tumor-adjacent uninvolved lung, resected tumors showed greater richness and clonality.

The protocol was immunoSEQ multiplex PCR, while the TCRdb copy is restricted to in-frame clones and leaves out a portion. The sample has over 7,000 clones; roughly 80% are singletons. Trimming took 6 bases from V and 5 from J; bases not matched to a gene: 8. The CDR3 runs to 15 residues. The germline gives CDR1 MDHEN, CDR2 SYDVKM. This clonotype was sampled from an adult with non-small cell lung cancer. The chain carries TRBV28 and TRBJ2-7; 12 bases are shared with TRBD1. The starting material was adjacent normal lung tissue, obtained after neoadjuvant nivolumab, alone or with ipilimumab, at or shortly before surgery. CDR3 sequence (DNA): TGTGCCAGCAGGTCACCGGGACAGGGGGCGGACGAGCAGTACTTC. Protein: CASRSPGQGADEQYF.